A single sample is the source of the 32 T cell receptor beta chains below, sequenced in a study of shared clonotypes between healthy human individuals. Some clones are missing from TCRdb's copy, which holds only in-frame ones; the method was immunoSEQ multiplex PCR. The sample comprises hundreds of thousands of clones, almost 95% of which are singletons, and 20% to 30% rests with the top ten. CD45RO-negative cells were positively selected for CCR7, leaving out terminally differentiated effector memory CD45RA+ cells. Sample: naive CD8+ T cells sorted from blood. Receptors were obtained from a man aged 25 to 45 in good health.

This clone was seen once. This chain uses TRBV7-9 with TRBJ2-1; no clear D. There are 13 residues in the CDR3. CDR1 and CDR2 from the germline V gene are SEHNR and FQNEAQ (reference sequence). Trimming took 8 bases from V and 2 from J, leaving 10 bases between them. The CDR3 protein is CASRAPAYNEQFF. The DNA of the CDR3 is TGTGCCAGCCGGGCCCCAGCCTACAATGAGCAGTTCTTC.

This CDR3 reads CASRRTGENYPQYF. Here the CDR3 DNA reads TGTGCCAGCAGGAGGACAGGGGAAAACTACCCGCAGTATTTT. The chain is built from TRBV5-4 and TRBJ2-3; 9 positions match TRBD1. The J segment lost 10 bases and the V segment lost 5 bases, leaving 11 bases of the junction unmatched. CDR1 and CDR2 from the germline V gene are SGHNT and YYREEE (reference sequence). The CDR3 has 14 residues.

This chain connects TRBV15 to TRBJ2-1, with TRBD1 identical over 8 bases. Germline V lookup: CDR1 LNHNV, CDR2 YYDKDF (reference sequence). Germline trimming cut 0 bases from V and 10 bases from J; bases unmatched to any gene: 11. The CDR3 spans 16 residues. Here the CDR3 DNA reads TGTGCCACCAGCAGAGATATCCCGGACAGGGAATGGGAGCAGTTCTTC. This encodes CATSRDIPDREWEQFF.

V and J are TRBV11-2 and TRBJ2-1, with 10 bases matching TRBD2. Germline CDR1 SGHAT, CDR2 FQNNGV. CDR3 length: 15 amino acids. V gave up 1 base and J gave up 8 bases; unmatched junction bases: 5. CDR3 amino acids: CASSLGLAGAHEQFF. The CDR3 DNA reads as TGTGCCAGCAGCTTAGGGCTAGCGGGAGCCCATGAGCAGTTCTTC.

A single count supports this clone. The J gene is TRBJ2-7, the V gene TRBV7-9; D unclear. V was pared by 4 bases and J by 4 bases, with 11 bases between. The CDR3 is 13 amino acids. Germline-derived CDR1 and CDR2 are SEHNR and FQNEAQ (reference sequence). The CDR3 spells CASSSKGRYEQYF. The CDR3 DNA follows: TGTGCCAGCAGCTCCAAGGGTCGTTACGAGCAGTACTTC.

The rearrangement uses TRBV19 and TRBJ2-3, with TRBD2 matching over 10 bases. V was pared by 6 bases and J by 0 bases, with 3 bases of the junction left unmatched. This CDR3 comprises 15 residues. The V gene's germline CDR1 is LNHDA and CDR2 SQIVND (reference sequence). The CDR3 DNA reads TGTGCCAGTAGCCCTAGCGGGGGAAGCACAGATACGCAGTATTTT. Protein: CASSPSGGSTDTQYF.

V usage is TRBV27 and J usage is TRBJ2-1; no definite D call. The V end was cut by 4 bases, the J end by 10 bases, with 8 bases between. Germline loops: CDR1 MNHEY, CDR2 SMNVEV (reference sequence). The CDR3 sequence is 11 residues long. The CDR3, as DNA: TGTGCCAGCAGTTCTGGGTTGGAGCAGTTCTTC. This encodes CASSSGLEQFF.

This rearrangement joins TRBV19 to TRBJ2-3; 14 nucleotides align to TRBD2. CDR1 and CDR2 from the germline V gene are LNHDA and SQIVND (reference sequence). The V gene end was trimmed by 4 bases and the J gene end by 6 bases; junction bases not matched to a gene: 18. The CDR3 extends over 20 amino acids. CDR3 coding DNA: TGTGCCAGTAGTACTCCCGGGACTAGCGGGAGACTTCATCTCAAGGATACGCAGTATTTT. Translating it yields CASSTPGTSGRLHLKDTQYF.

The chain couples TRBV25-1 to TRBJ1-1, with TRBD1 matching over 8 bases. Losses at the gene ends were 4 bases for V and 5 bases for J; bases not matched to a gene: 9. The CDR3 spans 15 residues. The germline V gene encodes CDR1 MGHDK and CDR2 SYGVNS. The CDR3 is CASSGARGRGTEAFF. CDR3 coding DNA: TGTGCCAGCAGTGGGGCCAGGGGGCGCGGGACTGAAGCTTTCTTT.

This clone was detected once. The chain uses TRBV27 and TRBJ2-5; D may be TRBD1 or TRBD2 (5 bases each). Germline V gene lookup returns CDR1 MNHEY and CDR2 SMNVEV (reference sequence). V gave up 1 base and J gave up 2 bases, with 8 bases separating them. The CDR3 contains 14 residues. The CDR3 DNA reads TGTGCCAGCAGTTTATTGGGGGTTCAAGAGACCCAGTACTTC. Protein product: CASSLLGVQETQYF.

The CDR3 is CASIRVSSLGENEKLFF. The CDR3 nucleotides are TGTGCCAGCATTAGGGTCAGCTCTTTGGGTGAAAATGAAAAACTGTTTTTT. The gene calls are TRBV2 and TRBJ1-4; no reliable D call. The V and J ends lost 7 bases and 5 bases respectively, with 23 bases between them. Germline V gene data show CDR1 as SNHLY and CDR2 as FYNNEI. The CDR3 loop spans 17 amino acids.

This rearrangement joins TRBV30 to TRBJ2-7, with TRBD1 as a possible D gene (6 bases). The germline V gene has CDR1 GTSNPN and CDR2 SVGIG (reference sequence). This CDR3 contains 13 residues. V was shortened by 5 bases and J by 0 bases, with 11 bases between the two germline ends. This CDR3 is CAWVGAPSYEQYF. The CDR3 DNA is TGTGCCTGGGTGGGGGCACCCTCCTACGAGCAGTACTTC. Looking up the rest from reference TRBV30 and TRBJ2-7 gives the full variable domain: SQTIHQWPATLVQPVGSPLSLECTVEGTSNPNLYWYRQAAGRGLQLLFYSVGIGQISSEVPQNLSASRPQDRQFILSSKKLLLSDSGFYLCAWVGAPSYEQYFGPGTRLTVT.

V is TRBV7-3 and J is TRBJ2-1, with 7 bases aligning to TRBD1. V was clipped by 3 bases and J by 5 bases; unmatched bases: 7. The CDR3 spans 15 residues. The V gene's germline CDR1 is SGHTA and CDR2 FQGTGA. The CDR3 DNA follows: TGTGCCAGCAGCTTTTTTGGACAGGAAAACAATGAGCAGTTCTTC. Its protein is CASSFFGQENNEQFF.

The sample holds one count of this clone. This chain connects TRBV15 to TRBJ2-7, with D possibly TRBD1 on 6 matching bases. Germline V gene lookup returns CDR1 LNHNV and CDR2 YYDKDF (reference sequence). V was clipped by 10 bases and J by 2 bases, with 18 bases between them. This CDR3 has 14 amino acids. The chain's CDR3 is CASKQGPATYEQYF. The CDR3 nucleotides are TGTGCCAGCAAACAGGGACCGGCTACCTACGAGCAGTACTTC.

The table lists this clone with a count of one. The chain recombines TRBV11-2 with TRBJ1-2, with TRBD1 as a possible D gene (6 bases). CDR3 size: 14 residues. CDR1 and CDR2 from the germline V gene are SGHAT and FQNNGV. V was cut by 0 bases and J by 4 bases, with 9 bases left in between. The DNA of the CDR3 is TGTGCCAGCAGCTTAGATCCAGGGGCCTATGGCTACACCTTC. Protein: CASSLDPGAYGYTF.

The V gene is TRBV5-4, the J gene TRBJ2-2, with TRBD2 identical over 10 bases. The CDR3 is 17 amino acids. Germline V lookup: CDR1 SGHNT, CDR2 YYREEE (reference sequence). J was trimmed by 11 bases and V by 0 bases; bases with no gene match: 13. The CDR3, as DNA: TGTGCCAGCAGCTTGGCCTTCCAGCGGGAGGGCCCAGATGAGCTGTTTTTT. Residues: CASSLAFQREGPDELFF.

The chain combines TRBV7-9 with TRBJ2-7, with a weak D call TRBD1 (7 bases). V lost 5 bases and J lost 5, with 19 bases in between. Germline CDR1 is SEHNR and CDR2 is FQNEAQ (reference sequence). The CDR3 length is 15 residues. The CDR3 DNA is TGTGCCAGCAGCCACTCGACAGGGAGGAGGGACGAGCAGTACTTC. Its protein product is CASSHSTGRRDEQYF.

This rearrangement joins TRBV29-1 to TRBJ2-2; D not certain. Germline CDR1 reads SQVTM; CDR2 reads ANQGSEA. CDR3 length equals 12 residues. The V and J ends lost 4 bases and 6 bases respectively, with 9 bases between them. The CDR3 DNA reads TGCAGCGTTGTAGACTTGGCCGGGGAGCTGTTTTTT. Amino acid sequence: CSVVDLAGELFF.

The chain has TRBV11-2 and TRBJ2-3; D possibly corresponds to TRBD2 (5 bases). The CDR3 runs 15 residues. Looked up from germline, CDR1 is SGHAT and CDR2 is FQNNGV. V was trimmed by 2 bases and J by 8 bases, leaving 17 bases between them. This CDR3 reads CASSLTVGAGATQYF. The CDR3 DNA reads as TGTGCCAGCAGCTTAACAGTGGGAGCAGGAGCTACGCAGTATTTT.

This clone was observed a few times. The CDR3 region is CASAGRVYGELFF. In DNA form, the CDR3 reads TGCGCCAGCGCCGGGAGAGTTTACGGGGAGCTGTTTTTT. The chain combines TRBV10-1 with TRBJ2-2; D is perhaps TRBD2 (6 bases). Trimming removed 8 bases at V and 7 bases at J, with 14 bases between. Germline V gene lookup returns CDR1 WNHNN and CDR2 SYGVQD (reference sequence). The CDR3 length is 13 residues.

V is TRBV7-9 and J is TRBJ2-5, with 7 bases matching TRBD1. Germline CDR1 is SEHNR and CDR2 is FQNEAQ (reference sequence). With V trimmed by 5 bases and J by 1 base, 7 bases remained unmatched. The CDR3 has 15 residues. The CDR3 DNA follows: TGTGCCAGCAGCCCAATTGCAGGGGGCCAAGAGACCCAGTACTTC. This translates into CASSPIAGGQETQYF.

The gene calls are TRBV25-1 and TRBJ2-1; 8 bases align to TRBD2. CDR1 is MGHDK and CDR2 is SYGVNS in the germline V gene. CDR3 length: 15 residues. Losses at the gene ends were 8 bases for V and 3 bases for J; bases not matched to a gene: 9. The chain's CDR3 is CASSLGLGIYNEQFF. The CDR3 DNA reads TGTGCCAGCTCCTTGGGACTAGGGATCTACAATGAGCAGTTCTTC.

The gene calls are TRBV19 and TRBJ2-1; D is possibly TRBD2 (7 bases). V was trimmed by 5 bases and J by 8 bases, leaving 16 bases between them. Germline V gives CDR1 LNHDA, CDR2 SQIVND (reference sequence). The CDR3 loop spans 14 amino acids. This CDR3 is CASSPNAGAYEQFF. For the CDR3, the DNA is TGTGCCAGTAGTCCGAATGCGGGGGCTTATGAGCAGTTCTTC.

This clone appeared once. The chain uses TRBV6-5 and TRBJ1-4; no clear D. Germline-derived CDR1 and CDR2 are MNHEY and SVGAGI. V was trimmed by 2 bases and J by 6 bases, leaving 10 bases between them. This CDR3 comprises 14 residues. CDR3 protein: CASSYKGVDEKLFF. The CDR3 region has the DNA TGTGCCAGCAGTTACAAGGGAGTCGATGAAAAACTGTTTTTT.

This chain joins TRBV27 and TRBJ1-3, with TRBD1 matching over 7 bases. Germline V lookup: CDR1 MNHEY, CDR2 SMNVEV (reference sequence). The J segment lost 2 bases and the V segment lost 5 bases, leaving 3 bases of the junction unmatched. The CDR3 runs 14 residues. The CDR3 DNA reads TGTGCCAGCAGTCACAGGGGCGCTGGAAACACCATATATTTT. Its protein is CASSHRGAGNTIYF.

CDR3 sequence: CASSHRTSGMGNEQFF. The DNA for the CDR3 is TGTGCCAGCAGCCACAGGACTAGCGGGATGGGGAATGAGCAGTTCTTC. The rearrangement joins TRBV14 to TRBJ2-1, with 12 positions matching TRBD2. The CDR3 covers 16 residues. CDR1 is SGHDN and CDR2 is FVKESK in the germline V gene. J gave up 7 bases and V 3 bases, and 7 bases lay outside the gene matches.

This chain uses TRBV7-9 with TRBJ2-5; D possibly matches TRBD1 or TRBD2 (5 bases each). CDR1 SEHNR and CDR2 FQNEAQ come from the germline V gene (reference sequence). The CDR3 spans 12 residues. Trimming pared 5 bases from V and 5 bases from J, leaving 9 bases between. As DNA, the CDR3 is TGTGCCAGCAGCCCCTGGGGGGAGACCCAGTACTTC. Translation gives CASSPWGETQYF.

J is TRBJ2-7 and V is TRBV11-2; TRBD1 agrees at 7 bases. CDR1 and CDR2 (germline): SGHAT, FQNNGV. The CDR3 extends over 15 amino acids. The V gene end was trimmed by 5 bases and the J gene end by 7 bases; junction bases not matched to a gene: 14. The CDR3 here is CASSPPTGSPSEQYF. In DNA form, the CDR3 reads TGTGCCAGCAGCCCCCCGACAGGGTCCCCCTCAGAGCAGTACTTC.

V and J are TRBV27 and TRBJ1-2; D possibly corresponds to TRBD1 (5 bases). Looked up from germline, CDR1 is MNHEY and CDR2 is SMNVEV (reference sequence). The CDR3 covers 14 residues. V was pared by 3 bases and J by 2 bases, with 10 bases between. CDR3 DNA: TGTGCCAGCAGTTTGACAGCTCAAAACTATGGCTACACCTTC. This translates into CASSLTAQNYGYTF.

The CDR3 region is CASSAPKLRDKPFRVYGYTF. The CDR3 nucleotides are TGTGCCAGCAGTGCCCCAAAACTCCGGGACAAGCCATTCAGGGTTTATGGCTACACCTTC. The rearrangement joins TRBV28 to TRBJ1-2, with D maybe TRBD1 (6 bases). The CDR3 totals 20 residues. The germline CDR1 and CDR2 sequences are MDHEN and SYDVKM. The V and J ends lost 5 bases and 5 bases respectively, with 33 bases between them.

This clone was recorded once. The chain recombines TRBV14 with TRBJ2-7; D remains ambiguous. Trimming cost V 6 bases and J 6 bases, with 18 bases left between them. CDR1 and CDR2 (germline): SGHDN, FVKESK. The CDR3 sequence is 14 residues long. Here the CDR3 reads CASSQNPIIFEQYF. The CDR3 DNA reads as TGTGCCAGCAGTCAGAACCCGATCATCTTCGAGCAGTACTTC.

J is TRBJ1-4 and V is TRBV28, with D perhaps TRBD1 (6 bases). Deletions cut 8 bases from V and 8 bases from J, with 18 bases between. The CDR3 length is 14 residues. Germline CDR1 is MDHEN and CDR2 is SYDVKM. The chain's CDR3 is CASRRRGGGEKLFF. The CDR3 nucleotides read TGTGCCAGCCGCCGCCGAGGAGGGGGGGAAAAACTGTTTTTT. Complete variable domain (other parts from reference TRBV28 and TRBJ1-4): DVKVTQSSRYLVKRTGEKVFLECVQDMDHENMFWYRQDPGLGLRLIYFSYDVKMKEKGDIPEGYSVSREKKERFSLILESASTNQTSMYLCASRRRGGGEKLFFGSGTQLSVL.